The rows below give T cell receptor beta chains drawn from one sample of a study of blood T cell repertoires in COVID-19. The method was immunoSEQ multiplex PCR; TCRdb's version includes in-frame clones alone and lacks a portion of them. The sample lists around 230,000 clones, approximately 89% occurring once. Source material: PBMCs or T cells enriched from blood (not recorded which). The receptors originated from a woman between 25 and 40 years old with acute COVID-19. The CDR3 runs from the conserved cysteine through the conserved F or W. Fields, in order: clone size, J gene, V gene, D gene, CDR3 protein, CDR3 DNA. A D gene is named only where the DNA matches it firmly. Not every row has a clone size; where given, it reads once, few, many or a size class.

>NA|TRBJ2-7|TRBV12-3/TRBV12-4|NA
CASTRTEGGEQYF
TGTGCCAGCACCAGGACAGAGGGGGGGGAGCAGTACTTC
>NA|TRBJ1-2|TRBV30|TRBD1
CAWSPGTGTYGYTF
TGTGCCTGGAGCCCAGGGACAGGGACGTACGGCTACACCTTC
>NA|TRBJ1-2|TRBV10-3|NA
CAISYSLNLYGYTF
TGTGCCATCAGTTACAGCCTGAACCTCTATGGCTACACCTTC
>NA|TRBJ2-3|TRBV9|TRBD2
CASSVEPGLAGGWTDTQYF
TGTGCCAGCAGCGTAGAGCCGGGACTAGCGGGGGGTTGGACAGATACGCAGTATTTT
>NA|TRBJ1-1|TRBV19|TRBD1
CATWDRMNTEAFF
TGTGCCACCTGGGACAGGATGAACACTGAAGCTTTCTTT
>NA|TRBJ2-7|TRBV3-1/TRBV3-2|NA
CASSQVPAGLSYEQYF
TGTGCCAGCAGCCAAGTACCAGCGGGTCTCTCCTACGAGCAGTACTTC
>NA|TRBJ2-3|TRBV11-2|NA
CASSLVSTDTQYF
TGTGCCAGCAGCTTAGTAAGCACAGATACGCAGTATTTT
>NA|TRBJ1-3|TRBV7-8|TRBD1
CASSLQGQGIGAGNTIYF
TGTGCCAGCAGCTTGCAGGGACAGGGTATAGGGGCTGGAAACACCATATATTTT
>once|TRBJ2-1|TRBV2|TRBD2
CASSLSGGAYNEQFF
TGTGCCAGCAGTCTTAGCGGGGGGGCTTACAATGAGCAGTTCTTC
>NA|TRBJ1-4|TRBV12-3/TRBV12-4|NA
CASSPRGDEKLFF
TGTGCCAGCAGTCCTCGGGGGGATGAAAAACTGTTTTTT
>NA|TRBJ1-1|TRBV12-3/TRBV12-4|NA
CASSPNTIEAFF
TGTGCCAGCAGTCCGAACACCATTGAAGCTTTCTTT
>NA|TRBJ2-1|TRBV4-3|NA
CASRGGRDNEQFF
TGCGCCAGCAGGGGGGGGCGAGACAATGAGCAGTTCTTC
>NA|TRBJ1-5|TRBV18|TRBD1
CASSPGLRQGEPQHF
TGTGCCAGCTCACCAGGTTTAAGACAGGGGGAGCCCCAGCATTTT
>NA|TRBJ2-7|TRBV30|TRBD1
CAWSTGQGYEQYF
TGTGCCTGGAGTACGGGACAGGGTTACGAGCAGTACTTC
>NA|TRBJ1-1|TRBV7-8|NA
CASYSFITEAFF
TGTGCCTCCTACAGCTTTATTACTGAAGCTTTCTTT
>NA|TRBJ2-5|TRBV9|TRBD2
CASSVAWEAGETQYF
TGTGCCAGCAGCGTAGCTTGGGAAGCGGGGGAGACCCAGTACTTC
>NA|TRBJ2-2|TRBV10-3|NA
CAISGQGIVTGELFF
TGTGCCATCAGTGGGCAGGGGATTGTGACCGGGGAGCTGTTTTTT
>NA|TRBJ1-2|TRBV5-6|NA
CASSLGGNSYGYTF
TGTGCCAGCAGCTTAGGCGGAAATAGTTATGGCTACACCTTC
>NA|TRBJ1-4|TRBV7-9|TRBD1
CASSPLRGQSNEKLFF
TGTGCCAGCAGCCCCTTAAGGGGACAGAGTAATGAAAAACTGTTTTTT
>NA|TRBJ2-5|TRBV7-9|TRBD2
CASRSAGGYQETQYF
TGTGCCAGCAGATCTGCGGGGGGGTACCAAGAGACCCAGTACTTC
>NA|TRBJ2-3|TRBV7-3|TRBD2
CASSQGLAGSTDTQYF
TGTGCCAGCAGCCAGGGACTAGCGGGGAGCACAGATACGCAGTATTTT
>few|TRBJ2-7|TRBV4-1|NA
CASSQRQLYEQYF
TGCGCCAGCAGCCAACGACAGCTCTACGAGCAGTACTTC
>NA|TRBJ1-5|TRBV5-5|NA
CASSLVGLRNQPQHF
TGTGCCAGCAGCTTGGTCGGACTCAGGAATCAGCCCCAGCATTTT
>once|TRBJ1-5|TRBV19|NA
CASSIIYSNQPQHF
TGTGCCAGTAGTATAATATATAGCAATCAGCCCCAGCATTTT
>NA|TRBJ1-4|TRBV2|NA
CASTGGRGTNEKLFF
TGTGCCAGCACGGGGGGTCGAGGGACTAATGAAAAACTGTTTTTT
>NA|TRBJ1-4|TRBV10-3|NA
CAISAGVREKLFF
TGTGCCATCAGTGCAGGGGTTCGTGAAAAACTGTTTTTT
>few|TRBJ2-7|TRBV30|NA
CAWSPDRALYEQYF
TGTGCCTGGAGTCCGGACAGAGCCCTCTACGAGCAGTACTTC
>NA|TRBJ2-3|TRBV3-1/TRBV3-2|NA
CASSQGNRDIYTDTQYF
TGTGCCAGCAGCCAAGGAAACCGGGACATATACACAGATACGCAGTATTTT
>NA|TRBJ1-6|TRBV25-1|NA
CASSQISSYNSPLHF
TGTGCCAGCAGCCAGATCAGCTCCTATAATTCACCCCTCCACTTT
>NA|TRBJ2-1|TRBV6-6|NA
CASSGGKSNEQFF
TGTGCCAGCAGTGGGGGCAAATCAAATGAGCAGTTCTTC
>NA|TRBJ2-7|TRBV23-1|NA
CASNRPGGSNYEQYF
TGCGCCAGCAATCGCCCCGGAGGGAGCAACTACGAGCAGTACTTC
>few|TRBJ1-5|TRBV19|NA
CASSTRAAGAGQPQHF
TGTGCCAGTAGTACTAGGGCAGCAGGGGCTGGCCAGCCCCAGCATTTT
>NA|TRBJ2-2|TRBV6-5|NA
CASNSGRVNTGELFF
TGTGCCAGCAACAGTGGCAGGGTGAACACCGGGGAGCTGTTTTTT
>NA|TRBJ2-2|TRBV7-3|NA
CASSLGIGGTGELFF
TGTGCCAGCAGCTTAGGAATTGGAGGGACCGGGGAGCTGTTTTTT
>NA|TRBJ2-2|TRBV18|NA
CASSPAVNTGELFF
TGTGCCAGCTCACCGGCGGTTAACACCGGGGAGCTGTTTTTT
>NA|TRBJ2-5|TRBV7-9|NA
CASSLSGETQYF
TGTGCCAGCAGCTTATCGGGAGAGACCCAGTACTTC
>NA|TRBJ2-7|TRBV3-1/TRBV3-2|NA
CASSLQWEAEQYF
TGTGCCAGCAGCCTCCAATGGGAGGCCGAGCAGTACTTC
>NA|TRBJ1-5|TRBV13|NA
CASSLGVTGEPQHF
TGTGCCAGCAGCTTAGGAGTTACGGGGGAGCCCCAGCATTTT
>NA|TRBJ2-1|TRBV27|TRBD2
CASRTSGDEQFF
TGTGCCAGCCGTACTAGCGGGGATGAGCAGTTCTTC
>NA|TRBJ1-2|TRBV5-1|TRBD1
CASSLRTGANYGYTF
TGCGCCAGCAGCCTTAGGACAGGAGCTAACTATGGCTACACCTTC
>NA|TRBJ2-5|TRBV9|NA
CASSPTPYQETQYF
TGTGCCAGCAGCCCTACCCCGTACCAAGAGACCCAGTACTTC
>NA|TRBJ2-3|TRBV9|TRBD1
CASSFRTGGISTDTQYF
TGTGCCAGCAGCTTTAGGACAGGGGGGATTAGCACAGATACGCAGTATTTT
>NA|TRBJ2-7|TRBV9|TRBD1
CASSPPDRGEEQYF
TGTGCCAGCAGCCCACCGGACAGGGGGGAAGAGCAGTACTTC
>once|TRBJ2-3|TRBV5-4|TRBD1
CASSLGGGPATDTQYF
TGTGCCAGCAGCTTGGGAGGGGGCCCCGCCACAGATACGCAGTATTTT